This T cell receptor (beta chain) was captured in a study of control samples from healthy donors and cancer patients. The data were produced by immunoSEQ multiplex PCR, yet TCRdb's version contains in-frame clones alone and is incomplete. The table lists some 130,000 clones, over 85% of them singletons. Trimming cost V 8 bases and J 4 bases, with 14 bases left between them. The CDR3 has 13 residues. Germline V gene data show CDR1 as MGHRA and CDR2 as YSYEKL. The receptor was isolated from a man aged 18 to 29 in good health. Sequencing was carried out using blood. The chain is built from TRBV4-1 and TRBJ1-2, with a tentative D call TRBD1 (5 bases). The CDR3 loop reads CASGTGRTYGYTF. CDR3 sequence (DNA): TGCGCCAGCGGAACGGGACGTACCTATGGCTACACCTTC.